The clone carrying this TCR beta chain was detected many times. Its specificity is not known. Physicians reached a diagnosis by relying on clinical symptoms, serum thyroxine, TRAb, thyroid ultrasound and orbital computed tomography. For repertoire sequencing, the TCR beta CDR3 regions were amplified from RNA transcripts. First-round RT-PCR with HTBI primers preceded a second-round multiplex PCR. A single record per CDR3 protein comes from TCRdb applying MiXCR to the multiplex PCR reads. The table lists approximately 1.2 million distinct CDR3 sequences, roughly 35% of them singletons, with around 10% in the top ten. This entry is derived from a study of Graves' ophthalmopathy and Graves' hyperthyroidism. Study-level findings and limits: This model predicted ophthalmopathy progression (sensitivity 70.59%, specificity 72.22%).

Trimming removed 5 bases from V and 2 bases from J; junction bases left unmatched: 5. CDR1 and CDR2 (germline): SEHNR, FQNEAQ (reference sequence). The CDR3 sequence is 14 residues long. This receptor was identified in an adult man with Graves' hyperthyroidism. The genes are TRBV7-9 and TRBJ2-5; 7 nucleotides match TRBD1. Sequenced input: peripheral blood or thyroid tissue (not recorded which). CDR3 in amino acids: CASSPGTAQETQYF. Here the CDR3 DNA reads TGTGCCAGCAGCCCAGGGACAGCTCAAGAGACCCAGTACTTC.